Reported below is one TCR beta chain. As yet, its antigen is unknown. Data came from immunoSEQ multiplex PCR; TCRdb stores just in-frame clones and leaves some out. The sample shows under 35,000 clones, 88% of them seen only once. This CDR3 is 16 amino acids long. CDR1 SGDLS and CDR2 YYNGEE come from the germline V gene. The V end lost 0 bases, the J end lost 6 bases, and 17 bases lay between the germline ends. Time point indicated: newly diagnosed, previously untreated cHL patient sample. Starting with thawed PBMCs, CD4+ T cells were purified by magnetic negative selection. Comparison came from newly diagnosed, untreated classical Hodgkin lymphoma PBMCs. The sample originates from a study of PD-1 blockade in classical Hodgkin lymphoma. Study-level results: At baseline, newly diagnosed patients reportedly showed less TCR diversity than healthy donors.

Source material: CD4+ T cells from blood. The TCR was taken from a human donor with classical Hodgkin lymphoma. The genes are TRBV9 and TRBJ2-3, with D perhaps matching TRBD2 (7 bases). The CDR3 nucleotides read TGTGCCAGCAGCGTAGTTGCGGGGGCCCGCTTGGATACGCAGTATTTT. It codes for CASSVVAGARLDTQYF.